This T cell receptor (beta chain) comes out of a study of shared clonotypes between healthy human individuals. Study as a whole: Three CD4 naive, three CD4 memory, two CD8 naive and one CD8 memory plate were used per donor.

This clone was seen a handful of times. The antigen remains undetermined. V was clipped by 0 bases and J by 0 bases; unmatched bases: 5. The CDR3 extends over 18 amino acids. CDR1 is SGHTS, CDR2 YDEGEE, per germline. The study's findings and limits: About 5% was the fraction of naive CD4 clonotypes found shared across several donors.

Assay used: immunoSEQ multiplex PCR; TCRdb lists only in-frame clones, some missing. The sample shows around 940,000 clones, approximately 80% of them seen only once. Participating donors were healthy, HIV-negative adults free of recent acute infections or vaccinations. A CD45RA+ naive subset and a CD45RA-negative memory subset were split from CD4+ cells. The chain combines TRBV5-8 with TRBJ2-3, with TRBD2 matching over 12 bases. This clonotype was obtained from a young man in good health. The sequencing input was memory CD4+ T cells sorted from blood. Subset given: CD45RA-negative fraction. The CDR3 is CASSLGLAGASSTDTQYF. In nucleotides, the CDR3 is TGTGCCAGCAGCTTGGGACTAGCGGGAGCCTCTAGCACAGATACGCAGTATTTT.